Listed below are T cell receptor beta chains from one sample, sequenced in a study of T cell responses to AZD1222 COVID-19 vaccine. The assay was immunoSEQ multiplex PCR, and TCRdb's table has in-frame clones only and misses some. The table has 77,000 or so clones, 91% seen once; the top ten hold around 28%. Specimen: peripheral blood, collected 28 days after the second AZD1222 dose. These receptors were collected from an adult who received the AZD1222 COVID-19 vaccine. CDR3s include the opening cysteine and the closing phenylalanine or tryptophan. The D gene is left open where the match is weak. Not every row has a clone size; where given, it reads once, few, many or a size class.

TRBJ2-3 | once | TRBV5-1 | NA | TGCGCCAGCAGCGTCCAGGCAGCACTGGGGGATACGCAGTATTTT | CASSVQAALGDTQYF
TRBJ2-5 | NA | TRBV3-1/TRBV3-2 | NA | TGTGCCAGCAGTGCAGGGCCACAAGAGACCCAGTACTTC | CASSAGPQETQYF
TRBJ2-3 | NA | TRBV20-1 | NA | TGCAGTGCTCCGACAGATACGCAGTATTTT | CSAPTDTQYF
TRBJ2-7 | NA | TRBV18 | NA | TGTGCCAGCTCCCCGGGGGTCGGCTCCTACGAGCAGTACTTC | CASSPGVGSYEQYF
TRBJ2-1 | NA | TRBV6-4 | TRBD2 | TGTGCCAGCAGTGACTCGACCAGGGTTGGACTAGCGGGAGTCAATGAGCAGTTCTTC | CASSDSTRVGLAGVNEQFF
TRBJ1-3 | NA | TRBV4-2 | TRBD1 | TGTGCCAGCACCCCCGGGACAGCTGGAAACACCATATATTTT | CASTPGTAGNTIYF
TRBJ1-4 | NA | TRBV7-8 | TRBD1 | TGTGCCAGCAGCCCGTGGACAGGGGGGAATGAAAAACTGTTTTTT | CASSPWTGGNEKLFF
TRBJ2-3 | NA | TRBV7-2 | TRBD2 | TGTGCCAGCAGCTTAGTAAGCGGGAGAAACACAGATACGCAGTATTTT | CASSLVSGRNTDTQYF
TRBJ1-4 | NA | TRBV28 | NA | TGTGCCAGCAGTTTAGGGGGTTCTGCAGAAAAACTGTTTTTT | CASSLGGSAEKLFF
TRBJ1-2 | NA | TRBV5-1 | NA | TGCGCCAGCAGCTTGGAGTCAGGGGCCAACTATGGCTACACCTTC | CASSLESGANYGYTF
TRBJ2-3 | NA | TRBV7-9 | NA | TGTGCCAGCAGCTTAGCGAGTGGAGATACGCAGTATTTT | CASSLASGDTQYF
TRBJ2-1 | NA | TRBV5-6 | TRBD1 | TGTGCCAGCAGCCTCCCAGGGGGCTCCTACAATGAGCAGTTCTTC | CASSLPGGSYNEQFF
TRBJ2-1 | NA | TRBV29-1 | TRBD2 | TGCAGCGTTGAGAGGACTAGCGGTCAGAGCTCCTACAATGAGCAGTTCTTC | CSVERTSGQSSYNEQFF